This T cell receptor beta chain is from a study of shared clonotypes between healthy human individuals. There are 15 residues in the CDR3. The germline V and J ends were trimmed by 1 base and 5 bases, with 12 bases remaining between them. Looked up from germline, CDR1 is MRHNA and CDR2 is SNTAGT. Investigators spread the genomic DNA of each subset evenly over several immunoSEQ plates. A roughly 200 ng quantity of DNA, roughly 29,000 T cell genomes, went into the sorted-subset replicate PCRs. How the authors handled the data: There were no quality scores in the junction-only immunoSEQ sequences, so filtering differed. This table comes from immunoSEQ multiplex PCR, and its TCRdb copy is limited to in-frame clones, with some not included. V, J and clone size are those of that table, while D and trimming were read from the DNA. Of approximately 1.9 million clones in the sample, around 95% were seen once.

Naive CD8 populations comprised CD45RO-negative cells positively selected for CCR7, excluding terminally differentiated effector memory CD45RA+ cells. This chain uses TRBV6-4 with TRBJ2-1; D gene uncertain. Sample: naive CD8+ T cells from PBMCs. This TCR was recovered from a man aged 18 to 29 in good health. Some clones in this sample may be carry-over from other donors' samples. This CDR3 is CASSDWSSPNNEQFF. In DNA form, the CDR3 reads TGTGCCAGCAGTGACTGGTCTAGTCCAAACAATGAGCAGTTCTTC.